This TCR beta chain was obtained from a study of regulatory T cells in long-lasting Graves disease. This CDR3 has 12 amino acids. Germline V CDR1 and CDR2: LNHDA, SQIVND (reference sequence). The V end was cut by 9 bases, the J end by 6 bases, with 14 bases between. The time point here: newly diagnosed GD, antithyroid drugs for less than 3 months. Preparation of the TCR library used RNA extracted from PBMCs. The authors built TCR beta libraries using iRepertoire HTBI primers and Arm-PCR of CDR3 regions. MiXCR, applied by TCRdb to the multiplex PCR reads, yields one record per CDR3 protein. The sample lists about 620,000 distinct CDR3 sequences; around 17% were seen once. The sample was also reused in another study, on T cells in Graves' hyperthyroidism and ophthalmopathy.

The V call is TRBV19, the J call TRBJ1-1; unclear D gene. The input for sequencing was peripheral blood mononuclear cells (PBMCs), taken at new diagnosis, from a patient treated with antithyroid drugs. The sequence derives from a woman aged 25 to 39 with Graves disease. The CDR3 sequence: CASGKGIPEAFF. CDR3 nucleotides: TGTGCCAGCGGAAAAGGGATCCCTGAAGCTTTCTTT.